This T cell receptor beta chain is drawn from a study of T cells in Graves' hyperthyroidism and ophthalmopathy. Study-wide results and caveats: Model output signaled ophthalmopathy a median around 6.9 months ahead of onset.

From germline, CDR1 is SGHTS and CDR2 YDEGEE. The V end lost 4 bases, the J end lost 5 bases, and 16 bases lay between the germline ends. The CDR3 is made up of 15 amino acids. The investigators amplified TCR beta CDR3 regions from RNA transcripts. Researchers ran a first-round RT-PCR on the TCR CDR3 using the HTBI primer set. One entry per CDR3 protein results from TCRdb running MiXCR on the multiplex PCR reads. The sample carries a few hundred thousand distinct CDR3 sequences, around a fifth recorded once. Absent ophthalmopathy progression within 18 months defined stable Graves' hyperthyroidism. Pregnant or lactating patients were excluded, as were those with uncontrolled infection or other autoimmune disease. Regarding this clonotype: Its antigen is not identified.

This TCR was recovered from a woman aged 45 to 65 with Graves' hyperthyroidism. Sample: blood. The J gene is TRBJ1-5, the V gene TRBV5-8; D gene unclear. CDR3 amino acids: CASSLGEARDQPQHF. The CDR3 DNA is TGTGCCAGCAGCCTCGGGGAAGCTCGTGATCAGCCCCAGCATTTT.